Below are 30 T cell receptor beta chains sequenced from a single sample in a study of vaccination effects on CD4 cells after COVID-19. In the ViraFEST assay, antigen-specific CD4+ clonotypes were identified by expansion after peptide-pool stimulation. Culture proceeded for nine to ten days, and CD4+ T cells were then isolated. None of these healthy vaccinees had been infected with SARS-CoV-2 before vaccination. Measured with immunoSEQ multiplex PCR; TCRdb has only the in-frame clones, and not every one. This table holds tens of thousands of clones, around 70% found once. These receptors are not linked to any known antigen. The specimen comprised CD4+ T cells from PBMCs cultured with HCoV-OC43 spike peptides, sampled before COVID-19 vaccination. Subset reported: HCoV-OC43 spike overlapping peptide pool stimulation. The receptors originated from a human donor who received a COVID-19 vaccine.

The CDR3 is CATSDGLNYGYTF. CDR3 coding DNA: TGTGCCACCAGCGACGGACTGAACTATGGCTACACCTTC. This chain connects TRBV15 to TRBJ1-2; D is unresolved. V lost 5 bases and J 2 bases, leaving 9 bases between the germline ends. Germline V gene data show CDR1 as LNHNV and CDR2 as YYDKDF (reference sequence). The CDR3 runs to 13 residues.

This clone was observed a few times. This chain joins TRBV6-5 and TRBJ1-6; tentative D call: TRBD1 (5 bases). There are 10 residues in the CDR3. Per germline, CDR1 MNHEY and CDR2 SVGAGI. V lost 6 bases, J lost 18 bases, and 12 bases lay in between. CDR3 amino acids: CASSNDSPHF. As DNA, the CDR3 is TGTGCCAGCAGCAACGACAGTCCCCACTTT.

V gene TRBV4-1 combines with J gene TRBJ1-2; D unresolved. Germline CDR1 MGHRA, CDR2 YSYEKL. This CDR3 region has 13 residues. V was clipped by 3 bases and J by 14 bases, with 19 bases between them. The CDR3 loop is CASSQFYRAVRTF. In DNA form, the CDR3 reads TGCGCCAGCAGCCAGTTCTACCGAGCTGTACGGACCTTC.

V is TRBV28 and J is TRBJ1-5; D might be TRBD1 (6 bases). CDR1 and CDR2 from the germline V gene are MDHEN and SYDVKM. The CDR3 runs to 14 residues. Trimming shortened V by 1 base and J by 6 bases, and 10 bases separated the two germline ends. The CDR3 DNA is TGTGCCAGCAGTTTATACAGGGAAGCTCAGCCCCAGCATTTT. It yields the protein CASSLYREAQPQHF.

The V call is TRBV27, the J call TRBJ1-4, with D possibly being TRBD1 (5 bases). V lost 5 bases and J 0 bases, leaving 13 bases between the germline ends. The germline V gene encodes CDR1 MNHEY and CDR2 SMNVEV (reference sequence). The CDR3 runs to 16 residues. This chain's CDR3 is CASSPRDGPTNEKLFF. In DNA form, the CDR3 reads TGTGCCAGCAGTCCCCGGGACGGTCCAACTAATGAAAAACTGTTTTTT.

The count of this clone is one. The J gene is TRBJ2-1, the V gene TRBV30, with 12 bases identical to TRBD2. Germline V gene data show CDR1 as GTSNPN and CDR2 as SVGIG (reference sequence). With 8 bases clipped from V and 10 bases from J, the junction kept 9 bases outside the gene matches. The CDR3 contains 13 residues. As DNA, the CDR3 is TGTGCCACCCGGGGACTAGCGGGTTACGAGCAGTTCTTC. Translated, it gives CATRGLAGYEQFF.

The gene calls are TRBV19 and TRBJ1-1; 7 bases are shared with TRBD1. This CDR3 region has 13 residues. Germline trimming cut 9 bases from V and 3 bases from J; bases unmatched to any gene: 7. Germline V gene lookup returns CDR1 LNHDA and CDR2 SQIVND (reference sequence). CDR3 nucleotides: TGTGCCAGCCGTATACAGGGGTACACTGAAGCTTTCTTT. This sequence encodes CASRIQGYTEAFF. The variable domain in full, with the rest retrieved from reference TRBV19 and TRBJ1-1, is DGGITQSPKYLFRKEGQNVTLSCEQNLNHDAMYWYRQDPGQGLRLIYYSQIVNDFQKGDIAEGYSVSREKKESFPLTVTSAQKNPTAFYLCASRIQGYTEAFFGQGTRLTVV.

This chain connects TRBV30 to TRBJ1-2; no definite D call. V was shortened by 8 bases and J by 3 bases, with 16 bases between the two germline ends. CDR1 GTSNPN and CDR2 SVGIG come from the germline V gene (reference sequence). This CDR3 region has 13 residues. CDR3 coding DNA: TGTGCCGGAGGACGGGTTCGCGACTATGGCTACACCTTC. This codes for CAGGRVRDYGYTF.

This clone is a singleton in its sample. The chain links TRBV27 to TRBJ1-1; TRBD1 matches 11 bases. This CDR3 comprises 16 residues. The junction had 7 bases not matched to a gene; V was cut back by 5 bases and J by 2 bases. Germline assignment: CDR1 MNHEY and CDR2 SMNVEV (reference sequence). The CDR3 loop is CASSLGTGGINTEAFF. CDR3 DNA: TGTGCCAGCAGTCTGGGGACAGGGGGAATTAACACTGAAGCTTTCTTT.

The CDR3 protein is CASSTGQGTYNEQFF. The DNA for the CDR3 is TGTGCCAGCAGCACGGGACAGGGGACCTACAATGAGCAGTTCTTC. This chain uses TRBV5-4 with TRBJ2-1; 10 nucleotides agree with TRBD1. Per germline, CDR1 SGHNT and CDR2 YYREEE (reference sequence). This CDR3 spans 15 amino acids. J lost 2 bases, V lost 4 bases, and 3 bases had no gene match.

There are a few counts of this clone. The chain is built from TRBV4-2 and TRBJ1-4, with TRBD1 as a possible D gene (5 bases). Trimming shortened V by 0 bases and J by 10 bases, and 15 bases separated the two germline ends. Germline values: CDR1 LGHNA, CDR2 YNFKEQ. This CDR3 has 15 amino acids. The CDR3 coding sequence is TGTGCCAGCAGCCAAGACAATCTAGGGGAGGGAAAACTGTTTTTT. It is translated as CASSQDNLGEGKLFF.

The chain employs TRBV5-1 and TRBJ2-7; TRBD2 might be the D (6 bases). Per germline, CDR1 SGHRS and CDR2 YFSETQ. The V and J ends lost 0 bases and 1 base respectively, with 8 bases between them. The CDR3 length is 14 residues. Here the CDR3 DNA reads TGCGCCAGCAGCTTGGAGGCGGGGTCCTACGAGCAGTACTTC. Translation: CASSLEAGSYEQYF.

The chain is built from TRBV9 and TRBJ2-7; 7 bases agree with TRBD1. J gave up 7 bases and V 3 bases, and 7 bases lay outside the gene matches. The CDR3 is made up of 13 amino acids. In germline, CDR1 is SGDLS, CDR2 YYNGEE. The CDR3 is CASSAQGVGEQYF. The DNA of the CDR3 is TGTGCCAGCAGCGCGCAGGGGGTTGGGGAGCAGTACTTC. The complete variable domain, with remaining parts taken from reference TRBV9 and TRBJ2-7, reads DSGVTQTPKHLITATGQRVTLRCSPRSGDLSVYWYQQSLDQGLQFLIQYYNGEERAKGNILERFSAQQFPDLHSELNLSSLELGDSALYFCASSAQGVGEQYFGPGTRLTVT.

This clone has only a few counts. The rearrangement joins TRBV5-1 to TRBJ1-3, with D maybe TRBD1 (6 bases). The CDR3 consists of 16 residues. V lost 0 bases to trimming and J lost 1 base, with 11 bases between them. The germline V gene has CDR1 SGHRS and CDR2 YFSETQ. CDR3 residues: CASSLVGRGSGNTIYF. The DNA of the CDR3 is TGCGCCAGCAGCTTGGTCGGCAGGGGATCTGGAAACACCATATATTTT.

Only one count was recorded for this clone. This CDR3 is CASREIRAKNIQYF. DNA for the CDR3: TGTGCCAGCAGGGAAATAAGAGCCAAAAACATTCAGTACTTC. This chain connects TRBV27 to TRBJ2-4; D is ambiguous. V lost 6 bases to trimming and J lost 0 bases, with 9 bases between them. This CDR3 comprises 14 residues. Per the germline V gene, CDR1 is MNHEY and CDR2 is SMNVEV (reference sequence).

In this sample, this clone turned up a few times. The chain has TRBV1 and TRBJ2-7; the tabulated D call, TRBD1, remains unverified against the DNA. TRBV1 is tagged as a pseudogene. The CDR3 runs 14 residues. In nucleotides, the CDR3 is TGCACCAGCGGCGCTTGTGACAGGGCCTACGAGCAGTACTTC. Encoded protein: CTSGACDRAYEQYF.

This clone was counted a few times. This CDR3 is CASSIVSGAVGNQPQHF. In nucleotides, the CDR3 is TGTGCCAGTAGTATAGTTTCGGGGGCAGTCGGGAATCAGCCCCAGCATTTT. The gene calls are TRBV19 and TRBJ1-5, with D tentatively TRBD1 (6 bases). The V gene's germline CDR1 is LNHDA and CDR2 SQIVND (reference sequence). V was clipped by 1 base and J by 4 bases, with 17 bases between them. This CDR3 is built from 17 residues.

The chain carries TRBV28 and TRBJ2-7; D is unclear. This CDR3 is 13 amino acids long. Germline CDR1 is MDHEN and CDR2 is SYDVKM. The germline V and J ends were trimmed by 6 bases and 1 base, with 10 bases remaining between them. CDR3 DNA sequence: TGTGCCAGCAGCCGACATGAATCCTACGAGCAGTACTTC. It translates to CASSRHESYEQYF.

The chain combines TRBV5-6 with TRBJ1-1; D perhaps matches TRBD1 (5 bases). V gave up 4 bases and J gave up 5 bases, with 9 bases separating them. CDR1 is SGHDT, CDR2 YYEEEE, per germline. The CDR3 extends over 12 amino acids. The CDR3 bases are TGTGCCAGCAGCGCGGGGGTAACTGAAGCTTTCTTT. Amino acids: CASSAGVTEAFF.

This sequence joins TRBV3-1 (or the pseudogene TRBV3-2) and TRBJ1-5; D is ambiguous. This CDR3 has 14 residues. Germline values: CDR1 LGHDT, CDR2 YNNKEL (reference sequence). Trimming removed 0 bases at V and 4 bases at J, with 7 bases between. CDR3 nucleotides: TGTGCCAGCAGCCAAGACAGGCATAATCAGCCCCAGCATTTT. This codes for CASSQDRHNQPQHF.

The table lists this clone with a few counts. The V gene is TRBV5-1, the J gene TRBJ1-3, with D maybe TRBD1 (5 bases). CDR1 is SGHRS and CDR2 is YFSETQ in the germline V gene. V dropped 4 bases and J dropped 2 bases, with 7 bases sitting between them. The CDR3 is 13 amino acids. The CDR3 protein is CASSPGTGNTIYF. DNA for the CDR3: TGCGCCAGCAGCCCAGGGACTGGAAACACCATATATTTT. The entire variable domain, with the rest obtained from reference TRBV5-1 and TRBJ1-3, is as follows: KAGVTQTPRYLIKTRGQQVTLSCSPISGHRSVSWYQQTPGQGLQFLFEYFSETQRNKGNFPGRFSGRQFSNSRSEMNVSTLELGDSALYLCASSPGTGNTIYFGEGSWLTVV.

The genes are TRBV6-6 and TRBJ1-6, with 10 bases matching TRBD1. This CDR3 region has 15 residues. V lost 6 bases and J lost 7; bases outside the gene matches: 6. Germline lookup yields CDR1 MNHNY and CDR2 SVGAGI (reference sequence). As DNA, the CDR3 is TGTGCCAGCAGCCTCGGGGGACAGGGGAATTCACCCCTCCACTTT. This codes for CASSLGGQGNSPLHF.

The chain uses TRBV24-1 and TRBJ2-3; possibly TRBD2 for D (5 bases). Germline CDR1 reads KGHDR; CDR2 reads SFDVKD. Trimming shortened V by 0 bases and J by 3 bases, and 6 bases separated the two germline ends. This CDR3 comprises 14 residues. The CDR3 coding sequence is TGTGCCACCAGTGATTTGTCGGGAACAGATACGCAGTATTTT. It specifies CATSDLSGTDTQYF.

The rearrangement joins TRBV6-2 or TRBV6-3 to TRBJ2-5; no clear D. The germline V gene has CDR1 MNHEY and CDR2 SVGEGT. Trimming removed 0 bases from V and 8 bases from J, with 4 bases in between. The CDR3 is made up of 11 amino acids. CDR3 nucleotide sequence: TGTGCCAGCAGTTACTCTGTCACCCAGTACTTC. It is translated as CASSYSVTQYF.

J is TRBJ1-1 and V is TRBV5-6; D is unresolved. Germline values: CDR1 SGHDT, CDR2 YYEEEE. V was clipped by 0 bases and J by 0 bases, with 9 bases between them. This CDR3 is 15 amino acids long. The CDR3 bases are TGTGCCAGCAGCTTGGGGTTCCGCATGAACACTGAAGCTTTCTTT. It yields the protein CASSLGFRMNTEAFF.

In this sample, this clone turned up a few times. V gene TRBV5-1 combines with J gene TRBJ1-1; no clear D gene. The germline gives CDR1 SGHRS, CDR2 YFSETQ. Trimming cost V 0 bases and J 1 base, with 7 bases left between them. The CDR3 loop spans 14 amino acids. The CDR3 sequence: CASSLGQTNTEAFF. The CDR3 DNA reads as TGCGCCAGCAGCTTGGGGCAGACGAACACTGAAGCTTTCTTT.

This clone was seen just once. J is TRBJ2-6 and V is TRBV3-1 (or the pseudogene TRBV3-2), with D possibly TRBD2 on 7 matching bases. Trimming removed 1 base from V and 2 bases from J, with 12 bases in between. CDR3 length: 17 residues. CDR1 is LGHDT and CDR2 is YNNKEL in the germline V gene (reference sequence). The CDR3 DNA follows: TGTGCCAGCAGCCAAGCGGGGGGCACGCCTGGGGCCAACGTCCTGACTTTC. This translates into CASSQAGGTPGANVLTF.

This clone was counted a few times. The chain is built from TRBV7-9 and TRBJ1-4; no clear D gene. The germline V and J ends were trimmed by 1 base and 5 bases, with 11 bases remaining between them. This CDR3 has 15 amino acids. CDR1 is SEHNR and CDR2 is FQNEAQ in the germline V gene (reference sequence). The CDR3 loop reads CASSLVVGRNEKLFF. In nucleotides, the CDR3 is TGTGCCAGCAGCTTAGTTGTGGGGAGAAATGAAAAACTGTTTTTT. Complete variable domain (other parts from reference TRBV7-9 and TRBJ1-4): DTGVSQNPRHKITKRGQNVTFRCDPISEHNRLYWYRQTLGQGPEFLTYFQNEAQLEKSRLLSDRFSAERPKGSFSTLEIQRTEQGDSAMYLCASSLVVGRNEKLFFGSGTQLSVL.

V usage is TRBV19 and J usage is TRBJ1-5; D remains ambiguous. CDR1 is LNHDA, CDR2 SQIVND, per germline (reference sequence). This CDR3 spans 14 amino acids. The V gene lost 3 bases and the J gene lost 3 bases, with 9 bases spanning the gap. The CDR3 protein is CASSMVTFNQPQHF. CDR3 bases: TGTGCCAGTAGTATGGTGACCTTCAATCAGCCCCAGCATTTT.

The chain links TRBV7-2 to TRBJ1-3; D may be TRBD1 (5 bases). V shed 1 base and J shed 4 bases, with 5 bases lying between them. Germline V gene lookup returns CDR1 SGHTA and CDR2 FQGNSA. This CDR3 is 13 amino acids long. CDR3 loop: CASSLEGGNTIYF. The CDR3 DNA sequence: TGTGCCAGCAGCTTAGAGGGGGGAAACACCATATATTTT.